These 21 T cell receptor beta chains share one sample of origin, sequenced in a study of T cells in Graves' hyperthyroidism and ophthalmopathy. From RNA transcripts, TCR beta CDR3 regions were amplified. In the first-round RT-PCR of the TCR CDR3, the HTBI primer set was used. TCRdb itself ran the multiplex PCR reads through MiXCR, one entry per CDR3 protein. Here the sample spans about 840,000 distinct CDR3 sequences, about two fifths being singletons. Material: blood. The receptors derive from a man aged 18 to 30 with Graves' hyperthyroidism.

This chain links TRBV11-2 with TRBJ2-2, with 7 bases lining up with TRBD2. The CDR3 is 16 residues long. V lost 5 bases to trimming and J lost 4 bases; unmatched junction nucleotides: 10. Germline V gene lookup returns CDR1 SGHAT and CDR2 FQNNGV. CDR3 residues: CASSRRGGGSTGELFF. The CDR3 DNA reads as TGTGCCAGCAGCCGCCGCGGGGGAGGGAGCACCGGGGAGCTGTTTTTT.

At least ten counts were recorded for this clonotype. This chain joins TRBV29-1 and TRBJ2-7; maybe TRBD2 (6 bases). The length of the CDR3 is 13 residues. V was cut by 7 bases and J by 3 bases, with 16 bases left in between. Germline V lookup: CDR1 SQVTM, CDR2 ANQGSEA. CDR3 loop: CSADGGPGYEQYF. The CDR3 nucleotides are TGCAGCGCCGACGGGGGACCCGGCTACGAGCAGTACTTC.

The V and J genes are TRBV12-3 or TRBV12-4 and TRBJ1-1; D is uncertain. V lost 1 base and J 2 bases, leaving 8 bases between the germline ends. The CDR3 contains 14 residues. The CDR3 spells CASSLDAGNTEAFF. The CDR3 DNA reads TGTGCCAGCAGTTTAGACGCGGGAAACACTGAAGCTTTCTTT.

The chain links TRBV24-1 to TRBJ1-2; 9 bases are a match to TRBD1. Germline V gives CDR1 KGHDR, CDR2 SFDVKD. The CDR3 runs 12 residues. Germline trimming cut 5 bases from V and 6 bases from J; bases unmatched to any gene: 0. CDR3 residues: CATSGTGDGYTF. The DNA of the CDR3 is TGTGCCACCAGTGGGACAGGGGATGGCTACACCTTC.

V usage is TRBV20-1 and J usage is TRBJ2-5, with 9 bases aligning to TRBD1. V lost 3 bases, J lost 4 bases, and 9 bases stayed unmatched. The length of the CDR3 is 15 residues. Germline lookup yields CDR1 DFQATT and CDR2 SNEGSKA (reference sequence). The CDR3 nucleotides read TGCAGTGCTAGGGCTACAGGGGGCGACTTAGAGACCCAGTACTTC. Translating gives CSARATGGDLETQYF.

This chain joins TRBV25-1 and TRBJ1-5; the D gene is possibly TRBD1 (6 bases). Germline CDR1 is MGHDK and CDR2 is SYGVNS. Trimming took 4 bases from V and 4 from J, leaving 23 bases between them. CDR3 length: 18 amino acids. The CDR3 DNA is TGTGCCAGCAGTGCTAGGCGGTTGCAGGACAGTAGTAATCAGCCCCAGCATTTT. As protein: CASSARRLQDSSNQPQHF.

The chain combines TRBV19 with TRBJ1-5; D remains ambiguous. The CDR3 length is 11 residues. The V and J ends lost 4 bases and 7 bases respectively, with 5 bases between them. Germline lookup yields CDR1 LNHDA and CDR2 SQIVND (reference sequence). The CDR3 loop reads CASSRRQPQHF. In nucleotides, the CDR3 is TGTGCCAGTAGTAGGAGGCAGCCCCAGCATTTT.

The chain joins TRBV29-1 to TRBJ1-6, with D possibly being TRBD1 (5 bases). This CDR3 spans 14 amino acids. V was trimmed by 2 bases and J by 7 bases, leaving 12 bases between them. Per the germline V gene, CDR1 is SQVTM and CDR2 is ANQGSEA. CDR3 sequence (DNA): TGCAGCGTTGAAACCCCAGGGACCAATTCACCCCTCCACTTT. Translating it yields CSVETPGTNSPLHF.

This CDR3 reads CATRTRESTGELFF. DNA of the CDR3: TGTGCCACCCGCACCAGGGAGAGCACCGGGGAGCTGTTTTTT. The genes are TRBV24-1 and TRBJ2-2, with D perhaps being TRBD1 or TRBD2 (5 bases each). CDR1 is KGHDR and CDR2 is SFDVKD in the germline V gene. V gave up 9 bases and J gave up 4 bases, with 14 bases separating them. The CDR3 runs to 14 residues.

On this clonotype itself: Possible read error: a much larger clone is one base away. The DNA of the CDR3 is TGCAGCACTGCAACAGGGGGAGGGAACGCTGAAGCTTTCTTT. Protein sequence: CSTATGGGNAEAFF. J is TRBJ1-1 and V is TRBV29-1; TRBD1 matches 8 bases. From germline, CDR1 is SQVTM and CDR2 ANQGSEA. This CDR3 is 14 amino acids long. The variable domain in full, completed from reference TRBV29-1 and TRBJ1-1, reads SAVISQKPSRDICQRGTSLTIQCQVDSQVTMMFWYRQQPGQSLTLIATANQGSEATYESGFVIDKFPISRPNLTFSTLTVSNMSPEDSSIYLCSTATGGGNAEAFFGQGTRLTVV.

The V call is TRBV7-2, the J call TRBJ2-5; 7 bases line up with TRBD1. The CDR3 contains 13 residues. V trimming: 7 bases; J trimming: 5 bases; junction bases outside the gene matches: 7. Germline CDR1 SGHTA, CDR2 FQGNSA. CDR3 region: CASILLTGETQYF. CDR3 nucleotides: TGTGCCAGCATCCTCCTGACAGGGGAGACCCAGTACTTC.

This clonotype was detected many times. The J gene is TRBJ1-2, the V gene TRBV15; D not resolved. V lost 0 bases and J 2 bases, leaving 4 bases between the germline ends. The CDR3 contains 13 residues. Germline V gene sequence: CDR1 LNHNV, CDR2 YYDKDF (reference sequence). The CDR3 nucleotides are TGTGCCACCAGCAGAGACCTAAACTATGGCTACACCTTC. Amino acid sequence: CATSRDLNYGYTF.

With regard to this clonotype: An end of the junction does not agree with germline; a read error may underlie this. This chain links TRBV7-2 with TRBJ2-7, with D possibly being TRBD1 (7 bases). Looked up from germline, CDR1 is SGHTA and CDR2 is FQGNSA. The length of the CDR3 is 14 residues. CDR3 coding DNA: TGTGCCAGCAGCCAACCAGGGGGGCCCGGGGAGCTGTACTTC. Amino acid sequence: CASSQPGGPGELYF.

This sequence joins TRBV5-1 and TRBJ2-7, with D possibly TRBD1 on 6 matching bases. This CDR3 has 14 amino acids. V was trimmed by 2 bases and J by 3 bases, leaving 12 bases between them. Germline V gene data show CDR1 as SGHRS and CDR2 as YFSETQ. In DNA, the CDR3 is TGCGCCAGCAGCTTATCAGGGGAAGGCTACGAGCAGTACTTC. It specifies CASSLSGEGYEQYF.

There are many counts of this clonotype. The V gene is TRBV10-3, the J gene TRBJ1-3; D call uncertain. Trimming pared 0 bases from V and 2 bases from J, leaving 8 bases between. Per the germline V gene, CDR1 is ENHRY and CDR2 is SYGVKD. The CDR3 sequence is 15 residues long. The CDR3 nucleotides are TGTGCCATCAGTGAGTCAGCAGGCGCTGGAAACACCATATATTTT. Translation gives CAISESAGAGNTIYF.

This clonotype was seen a few times. The chain joins TRBV7-9 to TRBJ2-7; possibly TRBD1 for D (5 bases). Germline CDR1 SEHNR, CDR2 FQNEAQ (reference sequence). Trimming cost V 1 base and J 2 bases, with 15 bases left between them. CDR3 length: 16 amino acids. The CDR3 loop reads CASSLVDSVGPYEQYF. The CDR3 DNA reads as TGTGCCAGCAGCTTAGTAGACAGCGTCGGCCCCTACGAGCAGTACTTC.

This clonotype showed up just a few times. A read error may account for a junction end that differs from germline. The chain combines TRBV10-3 with TRBJ2-5; D unclear. Per the germline V gene, CDR1 is ENHRY and CDR2 is SYGVKD. CDR3 length: 14 amino acids. CDR3 sequence: CASSYNPYQETQYF. In DNA, the CDR3 is TGTGCCAGCAGTTATAATCCGTACCAAGAGACCCAGTACTTC.

This clonotype was found a few times. The CDR3 DNA is TGCAGTGCTAGAGGGCCAGGGGGCACCGGGGAGCTGTTTTTT. It specifies CSARGPGGTGELFF. The J gene is TRBJ2-2, the V gene TRBV20-1, with 7 nucleotides matching TRBD1. The length of the CDR3 is 14 residues. Germline CDR1 reads DFQATT; CDR2 reads SNEGSKA (reference sequence). J gave up 4 bases and V 1 base, and 3 bases lay outside the gene matches.

Only a few counts were recorded for this clonotype. The J gene is TRBJ1-5, the V gene TRBV6-1, with D possibly matching TRBD1 (5 bases). Between the trimmed V and J ends, which lost 9 bases and 0 bases, there was a span of 15 bases. This CDR3 region has 15 residues. CDR1 is MNHNS, CDR2 SASEGT, per germline. The CDR3 nucleotides are TGTGCCAGTCTCCGGGACGTAGATAGCAATCAGCCCCAGCATTTT. Its translation: CASLRDVDSNQPQHF.

This clonotype was counted between two and nine times. The V and J genes are TRBV12-3 or TRBV12-4 and TRBJ2-7; D perhaps matches TRBD2 (7 bases). Trimming took off 7 bases at V and 4 bases at J, with 17 bases between the two ends. The CDR3 is 14 residues long. The CDR3 DNA reads TGTGCCAGCACCCATCGCGGGGGCTCGTACGAGCAGTACTTC. Encoded protein: CASTHRGGSYEQYF.

V usage is TRBV19 and J usage is TRBJ1-5; no reliable D call. The germline V and J ends were trimmed by 11 bases and 0 bases, with 14 bases remaining between them. CDR1 is LNHDA and CDR2 is SQIVND in the germline V gene (reference sequence). The CDR3 has 14 amino acids. The CDR3 protein is CASRPWSSNQPQHF. CDR3 bases: TGTGCCTCCCGACCGTGGAGTAGCAATCAGCCCCAGCATTTT.